This T cell receptor (beta chain) is from a study of blood T cell repertoires in COVID-19. About the study: Samples came from the United States, Italy and Spain, spanning acute and convalescent COVID-19.

The CDR3 is 13 residues long. Trimming shortened V by 5 bases and J by 5 bases, and 12 bases separated the two germline ends. In the authors' methods: For nucleated cells, counts were estimated from reference gene primer amplification. Some clones are missing from TCRdb's copy, which holds only in-frame ones; the method was immunoSEQ multiplex PCR. V, J and clone size reflect that table, while D and trimming were determined from the DNA. The sample shows more than 70,000 clones, 80% to 95% of them seen only once. The sequencing sample was made of peripheral blood. This rearrangement joins TRBV12-3 or TRBV12-4 to TRBJ1-1; a possible D gene is TRBD1 (5 bases). The clonotype was recovered from a woman over 75 with acute or convalescent COVID-19. The CDR3 loop is CASSEYQGTEAFF. The CDR3 DNA reads as TGTGCCAGCAGTGAGTATCAGGGAACTGAAGCTTTCTTT.